There are a few counts of the clone carrying this T cell receptor beta chain. The antigen remains undetermined. Through a sample-barcoded 5' primer and a J-beta primer mix, a second PCR was run for about 6 to 11 cycles. Each cDNA molecule was tagged by a template-switch adaptor that had 12 random nucleotides. TCRdb reprocessed the 5' RACE reads via MiXCR and lists one record per CDR3 protein. Found here are 1.5 million to 2 million distinct CDR3 sequences, about 49% of them singletons; the top ten hold 2% to 2.5%. This sample was taken from a study of blood T cells in healthy people across ages. Findings of the study overall: In older individuals, TCR beta diversity per million T cells was lower, falling roughly linearly with age.

Germline V CDR1 and CDR2: DFQATT, SNEGSKA (reference sequence). Trimming cost V 3 bases and J 6 bases; bases outside gene matches: 7. This CDR3 is built from 14 residues. Aged roughly 6 to 95, donors were systemically healthy Caucasians from Russia. The clonotype originates from a woman between 40 and 50 years old in good health. The sample taken for sequencing was blood. The chain carries TRBV20-1 and TRBJ2-1, with 8 bases fitting TRBD2. The CDR3 DNA is TGCAGTGCTAGCGGGGGGGAAGGCCTCAATGAGCAGTTCTTC. Translation: CSASGGEGLNEQFF.